These 15 T cell receptor beta chains share one sample of origin, sequenced in a study of blood T cell repertoires in COVID-19. Using immunoSEQ multiplex PCR, the repertoire was profiled, and TCRdb retains in-frame clones only, with some absent. The table includes under 350,000 clones, about 86% detected once. The specimen sequenced was PBMCs or T cells enriched from blood (not recorded which). The receptor set was obtained from a middle-aged woman with acute COVID-19.

The chain carries TRBV19 and TRBJ1-2; 8 bases agree with TRBD1. Germline V gene sequence: CDR1 LNHDA, CDR2 SQIVND (reference sequence). With 6 bases clipped from V and 4 bases from J, the junction kept 7 bases outside the gene matches. The CDR3 contains 14 residues. CDR3 DNA: TGTGCCAGTAGAAATCCCGGGACAGGCTATGGCTACACCTTC. Protein sequence: CASRNPGTGYGYTF.

The chain links TRBV5-4 to TRBJ1-1; 10 positions agree with TRBD1. CDR1 is SGHNT, CDR2 YYREEE, per germline (reference sequence). Trimming removed 0 bases from V and 5 bases from J; junction bases left unmatched: 7. There are 16 residues in the CDR3. The CDR3 is CASSLGGDRGRTEAFF. In DNA form, the CDR3 reads TGTGCCAGCAGCTTGGGTGGGGACAGGGGAAGAACTGAAGCTTTCTTT.

The V gene is TRBV6-5, the J gene TRBJ1-1; D gene uncertain. CDR1 is MNHEY and CDR2 is SVGAGI in the germline V gene. With 7 bases removed from V and 0 bases from J, the gap between germline ends came to 9 bases. The length of the CDR3 is 13 residues. The CDR3 loop is CASTRTLNTEAFF. The CDR3 DNA reads TGTGCCAGCACCAGAACATTGAACACTGAAGCTTTCTTT.

The chain combines TRBV7-2 with TRBJ2-7, with D perhaps TRBD1 (8 bases). From germline, CDR1 is SGHTA and CDR2 FQGNSA. V lost 4 bases, J lost 3 bases, and 25 bases lay in between. The CDR3 runs to 18 residues. The CDR3 protein is CASSSTGGGAEISYEQYF. The CDR3 nucleotides are TGTGCCAGCAGCTCAACAGGGGGGGGAGCGGAGATAAGCTACGAGCAGTACTTC.

The V call is TRBV5-1, the J call TRBJ1-6; 9 nucleotides match TRBD1. CDR3 length: 16 residues. Losses at the gene ends were 7 bases for V and 8 bases for J; bases not matched to a gene: 13. Per germline, CDR1 SGHRS and CDR2 YFSETQ. CDR3 residues: CASSLWGQGGDSPLHF. In nucleotides, the CDR3 is TGCGCCAGCTCTCTTTGGGGACAGGGAGGGGATTCACCCCTCCACTTT.

The chain recombines TRBV5-4 with TRBJ2-7, with 7 bases lining up with TRBD1. Germline assignment: CDR1 SGHNT and CDR2 YYREEE (reference sequence). The length of the CDR3 is 15 residues. V dropped 3 bases and J dropped 3; count of bases not matched to a gene: 9. In DNA form, the CDR3 reads TGTGCCAGCAGCTCGGTCGACAGGGCACGCTACGAGCAGTACTTC. Translated, it gives CASSSVDRARYEQYF.

The chain links TRBV28 to TRBJ1-3; D perhaps matches TRBD1 (5 bases). The length of the CDR3 is 14 residues. Germline-derived CDR1 and CDR2 are MDHEN and SYDVKM. The V gene lost 9 bases and the J gene lost 2 bases, with 14 bases spanning the gap. The CDR3 DNA reads as TGTGCCAGTAGTGGTGGCAGGGCTGGAAACACCATATATTTT. Translated, it gives CASSGGRAGNTIYF.

The chain uses TRBV11-1 and TRBJ2-3; 10 nucleotides match TRBD2. The CDR3 runs 15 residues. J gave up 1 base and V 2 bases, and 0 bases lay outside the gene matches. Germline V gene sequence: CDR1 SGHAT, CDR2 FQDESV (reference sequence). CDR3: CASSLLAGGTDTQYF. DNA of the CDR3: TGTGCCAGCAGCTTACTAGCGGGGGGCACAGATACGCAGTATTTT.

The DNA for the CDR3 is TGTGCCAGCAGCCCCCAAACAGGGGGCTACGAGCAGTACTTC. It translates to CASSPQTGGYEQYF. The chain has TRBV7-3 and TRBJ2-7, with 8 bases fitting TRBD1. The J segment lost 3 bases and the V segment lost 5 bases, leaving 6 bases of the junction unmatched. This CDR3 spans 14 amino acids. CDR1 is SGHTA and CDR2 is FQGTGA in the germline V gene. Complete variable domain (other parts from reference TRBV7-3 and TRBJ2-7): GAGVSQTPSNKVTEKGKYVELRCDPISGHTALYWYRQSLGQGPEFLIYFQGTGAADDSGLPNDRFFAVRPEGSVSTLKIQRTERGDSAVYLCASSPQTGGYEQYFGPGTRLTVT.

This sequence joins TRBV7-3 and TRBJ2-1; weak D call: TRBD1 (5 bases). This CDR3 has 16 residues. V lost 5 bases, J lost 1 base, and 15 bases lay in between. Germline loops: CDR1 SGHTA, CDR2 FQGTGA. The CDR3 bases are TGTGCCAGCAGCCACAATGGCAAGGGGTCCTACAATGAGCAGTTCTTC. This codes for CASSHNGKGSYNEQFF.

The chain employs TRBV28 and TRBJ1-4; D may be TRBD1 (6 bases). CDR1 MDHEN and CDR2 SYDVKM come from the germline V gene. V lost 4 bases, J lost 8 bases, and 20 bases lay in between. The CDR3 has 16 amino acids. The CDR3 coding sequence is TGTGCCAGCAGTTCCCTGCGTTGGGGGCGGGGGGAAAAACTGTTTTTT. Translated, it gives CASSSLRWGRGEKLFF.

The chain has TRBV29-1 and TRBJ2-7; 7 bases fit TRBD1. The CDR3 length is 12 residues. Per germline, CDR1 SQVTM and CDR2 ANQGSEA. The CDR3 sequence is CTAWDSTYEQYF. In nucleotides, the CDR3 is TGCACGGCCTGGGACAGTACCTACGAGCAGTACTTC.

This rearrangement joins TRBV2 to TRBJ1-6; D may be TRBD1 (6 bases). From germline, CDR1 is SNHLY and CDR2 FYNNEI. V was shortened by 0 bases and J by 10 bases, with 16 bases between the two germline ends. The length of the CDR3 is 16 residues. The CDR3 sequence is CASSEAAGGARSPLHF. The CDR3 region has the DNA TGTGCCAGCAGTGAAGCTGCGGGGGGGGCTCGATCACCCCTCCACTTT. Full variable domain (remainder filled in from reference TRBV2 and TRBJ1-6): EPEVTQTPSHQVTQMGQEVILRCVPISNHLYFYWYRQILGQKVEFLVSFYNNEISEKSEIFDDQFSVERPDGSNFTLKIRSTKLEDSAMYFCASSEAAGGARSPLHFGNGTRLTVT.

The genes are TRBV19 and TRBJ2-2; 7 bases match TRBD1. The CDR3 is made up of 15 amino acids. Germline loops: CDR1 LNHDA, CDR2 SQIVND (reference sequence). V shed 4 bases and J 3 bases; nucleotides not matched to a gene: 5. CDR3 sequence: CASSRADRYTGELFF. CDR3 sequence (DNA): TGTGCCAGTAGTAGGGCGGACAGGTACACCGGGGAGCTGTTTTTT.

CDR3 residues: CASRNHNYEQYF. The CDR3 region has the DNA TGTGCCAGCAGAAACCACAACTACGAGCAGTACTTC. This rearrangement joins TRBV6-5 to TRBJ2-7; D is ambiguous. Trimming shortened V by 6 bases and J by 3 bases, and 9 bases separated the two germline ends. CDR3 size: 12 residues. The germline gives CDR1 MNHEY, CDR2 SVGAGI.